This T cell receptor (beta chain) was found in a study of T cells after yellow fever vaccination. The 5'RACE template-switching step produced TCR cDNA and added a universal primer site and UMIs. Each CDR3 protein is one row after TCRdb ran MiXCR on the 5' RACE reads. Among 150,000 to 200,000 distinct CDR3 sequences, about 7% were seen once, and the ten largest hold approximately 2.5%. This CDR3 comprises 15 residues. V lost 1 base and J lost 6, with 13 bases in between. The rearrangement joins TRBV12-3 or TRBV12-4 to TRBJ2-1; perhaps TRBD2 as D (5 bases). Sample: CD4+ T cells sorted from PBMCs, taken roughly 5 days after the first yellow fever vaccination. The clonotype was recovered from a man in his late teens or twenties who received the YFV17D yellow fever vaccine. CDR3 amino acids: CASSLGRLRSNEQFF. Here the CDR3 DNA reads TGTGCCAGCAGTTTAGGGAGGTTACGGTCCAATGAGCAGTTCTTC.